Many counts were recorded for the clone carrying this TCR beta chain. Its antigen is still unknown. PCR was performed a second time for roughly 7 to 11 cycles using a sample-barcoded 5' primer and a J-beta primer mix. MiXCR, applied by TCRdb to the 5' RACE reads, yields one record per CDR3 protein. Seen here are approximately 850,000 distinct CDR3 sequences, more than 45% observed once, and the top ten hold roughly 22%. The V end lost 5 bases, the J end lost 2 bases, and 10 bases lay between the germline ends. The CDR3 covers 15 residues. CDR1 is SGHTA and CDR2 is FQGNSA in the germline V gene. The data stem from a study of blood T cells in healthy people across ages. Overall study results and limits: Naive CD4+ cells and diversity were both higher in long-lived donors than in aged donors.

Source material: blood. V usage is TRBV7-2 and J usage is TRBJ2-6; the D gene is possibly TRBD1 (5 bases). This receptor was taken from a man under 40 in good health. The CDR3 loop reads CASSLTGAGANVLTF. The CDR3 DNA is TGTGCCAGCAGCCTAACAGGAGCTGGGGCCAACGTCCTGACTTTC.